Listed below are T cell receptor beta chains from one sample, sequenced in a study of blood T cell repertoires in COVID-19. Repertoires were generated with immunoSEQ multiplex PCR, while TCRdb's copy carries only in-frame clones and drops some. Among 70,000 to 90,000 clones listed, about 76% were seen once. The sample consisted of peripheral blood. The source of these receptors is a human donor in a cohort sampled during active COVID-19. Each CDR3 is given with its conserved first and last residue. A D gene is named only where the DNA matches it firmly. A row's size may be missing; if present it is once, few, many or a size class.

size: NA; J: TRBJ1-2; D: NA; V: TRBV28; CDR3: CASTFNGQGYGYTF; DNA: TGTGCCAGCACCTTTAACGGACAAGGATATGGCTACACCTTC
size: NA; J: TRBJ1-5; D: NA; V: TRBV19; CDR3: CASKSQVHSNQPQHF; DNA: TGTGCCAGTAAGTCACAGGTACATAGCAATCAGCCCCAGCATTTT
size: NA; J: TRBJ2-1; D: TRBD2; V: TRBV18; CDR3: CASSPGSGGRSYNEQFF; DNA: TGTGCCAGCTCACCAGGTAGCGGCGGGAGATCCTACAATGAGCAGTTCTTC
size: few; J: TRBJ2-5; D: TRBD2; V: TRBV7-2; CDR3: CASSFLAGGWETQYF; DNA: TGTGCCAGCAGCTTCTTAGCGGGAGGGTGGGAGACCCAGTACTTC
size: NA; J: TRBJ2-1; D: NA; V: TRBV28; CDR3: CASGRSSYNEQFF; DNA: TGTGCCAGCGGGAGAAGCTCCTACAATGAGCAGTTCTTC
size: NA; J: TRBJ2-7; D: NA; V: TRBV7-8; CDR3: CASSGQDSRVTEQYF; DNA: TGTGCCAGCAGCGGGCAGGACTCCCGTGTGACCGAGCAGTACTTC
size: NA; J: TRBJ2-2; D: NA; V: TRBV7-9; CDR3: CASSLGVGDTGELFF; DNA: TGTGCCAGCAGCTTAGGGGTGGGAGACACCGGGGAGCTGTTTTTT
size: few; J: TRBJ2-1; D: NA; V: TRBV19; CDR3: CASSIDWGGDREQFF; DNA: TGTGCCAGTAGTATAGATTGGGGAGGGGACAGGGAGCAGTTCTTC
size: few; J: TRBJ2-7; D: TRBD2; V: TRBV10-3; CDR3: CAISEPRSSLAGAYEQYF; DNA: TGTGCCATCAGTGAGCCTCGGTCTTCACTAGCGGGCGCCTACGAGCAGTACTTC
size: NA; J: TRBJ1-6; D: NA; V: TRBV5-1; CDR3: CASSPEGRADSPLHF; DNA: TGCGCCAGCAGCCCGGAGGGCAGGGCTGATTCACCCCTCCACTTT
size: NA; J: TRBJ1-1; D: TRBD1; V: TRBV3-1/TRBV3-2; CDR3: CASSQTGGLGTEAFF; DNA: TGTGCCAGCAGCCAAACAGGGGGCTTGGGCACTGAAGCTTTCTTT
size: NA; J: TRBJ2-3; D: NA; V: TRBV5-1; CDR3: CASSKGTLSTDTQYF; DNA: TGCGCCAGCAGCAAGGGGACACTGTCGACAGATACGCAGTATTTT
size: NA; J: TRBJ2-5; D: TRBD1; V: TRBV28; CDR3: CASSLGDSFGPKETQYF; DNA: TGTGCCAGCAGTTTGGGGGACAGTTTTGGGCCCAAGGAGACCCAGTACTTC
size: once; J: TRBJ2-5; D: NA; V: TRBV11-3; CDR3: CASSPQGIGETQYF; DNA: TGTGCCAGCAGCCCCCAGGGTATAGGAGAGACCCAGTACTTC
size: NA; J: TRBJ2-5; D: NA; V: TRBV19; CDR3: CASGLGSGEETQYF; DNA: TGTGCCAGTGGTTTGGGCAGCGGCGAAGAGACCCAGTACTTC
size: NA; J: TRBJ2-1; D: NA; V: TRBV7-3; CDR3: CASSSQLATLSEQFF; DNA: TGTGCCAGCAGCTCCCAGCTAGCGACCCTTTCGGAGCAGTTCTTC
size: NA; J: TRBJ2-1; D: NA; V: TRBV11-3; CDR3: CASSLAEVSGSRYNEQFF; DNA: TGTGCCAGCAGCTTAGCCGAGGTTTCGGGGAGTAGGTACAATGAGCAGTTCTTC
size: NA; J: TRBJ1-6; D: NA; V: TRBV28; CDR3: CASTAGTLNYNSPLHF; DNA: TGTGCCAGCACCGCTGGGACACTAAATTATAATTCACCCCTCCACTTT
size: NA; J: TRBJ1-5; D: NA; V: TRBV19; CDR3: CASSTLDRDNQPQHF; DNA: TGTGCCAGTAGTACCCTGGACAGAGACAATCAGCCCCAGCATTTT
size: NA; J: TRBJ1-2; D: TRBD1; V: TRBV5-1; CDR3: CASSLRQGTDYGYTF; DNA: TGCGCCAGCAGCTTGCGACAGGGGACAGACTATGGCTACACCTTC
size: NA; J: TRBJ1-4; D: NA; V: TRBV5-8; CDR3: CASSLSGSEKLFF; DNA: TGTGCCAGCAGCTTGTCGGGGTCTGAAAAACTGTTTTTT
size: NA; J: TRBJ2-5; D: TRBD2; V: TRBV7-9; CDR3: CASTRRGGAPQETQYF; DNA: TGTGCCAGCACCCGTAGGGGAGGGGCTCCACAAGAGACCCAGTACTTC
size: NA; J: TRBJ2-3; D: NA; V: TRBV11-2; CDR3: CASSFVANTDTQYF; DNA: TGTGCCAGCAGCTTTGTAGCGAACACAGATACGCAGTATTTT
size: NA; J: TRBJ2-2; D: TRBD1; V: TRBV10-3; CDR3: CAIKPGQVNTGELFF; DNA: TGTGCCATCAAACCGGGACAGGTTAACACCGGGGAGCTGTTTTTT
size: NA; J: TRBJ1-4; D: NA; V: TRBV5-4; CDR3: CASSLEGNEKLFF; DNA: TGTGCCAGCAGCTTGGAGGGGAATGAAAAACTGTTTTTT
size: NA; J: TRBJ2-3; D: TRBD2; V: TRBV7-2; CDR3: CASTNPGLAGVWADTQYF; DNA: TGTGCCAGCACCAACCCCGGACTAGCGGGAGTGTGGGCAGATACGCAGTATTTT
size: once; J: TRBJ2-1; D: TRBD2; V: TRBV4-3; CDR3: CASSQETSPIYNEQFF; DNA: TGCGCCAGCAGCCAAGAGACTAGCCCGATATACAATGAGCAGTTCTTC
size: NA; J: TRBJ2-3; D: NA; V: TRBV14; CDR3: CASSRGGIAADTQYF; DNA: TGTGCCAGCAGCCGAGGCGGGATTGCTGCAGATACGCAGTATTTT
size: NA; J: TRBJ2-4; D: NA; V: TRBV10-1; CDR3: CASSEGQSEDIQYF; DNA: TGCGCCAGCAGTGAAGGTCAATCCGAGGACATTCAGTACTTC
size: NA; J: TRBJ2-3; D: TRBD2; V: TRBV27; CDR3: CASSFHPSGSDTQYF; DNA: TGTGCCAGCAGTTTCCACCCTAGCGGGAGTGATACGCAGTATTTT
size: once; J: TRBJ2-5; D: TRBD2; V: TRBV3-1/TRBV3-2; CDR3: CASSQDSFFFGTSQETQYF; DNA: TGTGCCAGCAGCCAAGATTCCTTCTTCTTCGGGACTAGCCAAGAGACCCAGTACTTC
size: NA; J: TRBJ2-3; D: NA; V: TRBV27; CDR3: CASRKTAGFPDTQYF; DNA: TGTGCCAGCAGGAAGACAGCTGGTTTTCCAGATACGCAGTATTTT
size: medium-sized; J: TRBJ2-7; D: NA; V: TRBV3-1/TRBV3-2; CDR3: CASSQDQGREQYF; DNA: TGTGCCAGCAGCCAAGATCAGGGGAGAGAGCAGTACTTC
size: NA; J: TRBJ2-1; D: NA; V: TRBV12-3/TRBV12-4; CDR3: CASSWGDNEQFF; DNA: TGTGCCAGCAGTTGGGGAGACAATGAGCAGTTCTTC
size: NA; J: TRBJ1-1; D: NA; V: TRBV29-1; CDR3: CSVESDGGGTEAFF; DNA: TGCAGCGTTGAATCGGACGGGGGAGGTACTGAAGCTTTCTTT
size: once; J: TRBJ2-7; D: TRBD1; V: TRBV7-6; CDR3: CASSKQGTGHRNEQYF; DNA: TGTGCCAGCAGCAAGCAGGGGACAGGGCATCGGAACGAGCAGTACTTC
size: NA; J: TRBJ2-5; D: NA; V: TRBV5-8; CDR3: CASSPREETQYF; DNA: TGTGCCAGCAGCCCCCGGGAGGAGACCCAGTACTTC
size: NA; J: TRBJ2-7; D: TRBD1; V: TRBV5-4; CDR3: CASSPGQVDYEQYF; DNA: TGTGCCAGCAGCCCCGGACAGGTAGACTACGAGCAGTACTTC
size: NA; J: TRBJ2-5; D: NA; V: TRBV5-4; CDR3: CASSWAPGPETQYF; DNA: TGTGCCAGCAGCTGGGCTCCAGGGCCCGAGACCCAGTACTTC
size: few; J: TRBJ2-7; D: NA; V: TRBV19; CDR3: CASRHRGGHEQYF; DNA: TGTGCCAGTAGACACAGGGGAGGCCACGAGCAGTACTTC
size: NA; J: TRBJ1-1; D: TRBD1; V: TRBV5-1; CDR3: CASSFRGRNTEAFF; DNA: TGCGCCAGCAGCTTCAGGGGGCGAAACACTGAAGCTTTCTTT
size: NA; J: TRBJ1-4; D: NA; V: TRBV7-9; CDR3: CASSLTPGPLGREKLFF; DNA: TGTGCCAGCAGCTTAACCCCTGGTCCTTTAGGGAGGGAAAAACTGTTTTTT
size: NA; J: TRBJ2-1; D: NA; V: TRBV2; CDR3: CASKQRTSYNEQFF; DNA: TGTGCCAGCAAACAGCGGACCTCCTACAATGAGCAGTTCTTC
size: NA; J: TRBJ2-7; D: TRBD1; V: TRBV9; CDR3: CASSAGQGVHEQYF; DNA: TGTGCCAGCAGCGCGGGACAGGGGGTCCACGAGCAGTACTTC
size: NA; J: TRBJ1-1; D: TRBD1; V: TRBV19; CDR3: CASRPVRQGRFRTEAFF; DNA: TGTGCCAGTAGGCCAGTTAGACAGGGGCGGTTTAGGACTGAAGCTTTCTTT
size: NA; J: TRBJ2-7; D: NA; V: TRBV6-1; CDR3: CASSDSRERAFYEQYF; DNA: TGTGCCAGCAGTGATAGCAGGGAGCGGGCCTTCTACGAGCAGTACTTC
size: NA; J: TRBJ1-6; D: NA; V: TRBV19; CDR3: CASSTPGNSPLHF; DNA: TGTGCCAGTAGTACCCCAGGGAATTCACCCCTCCACTTT
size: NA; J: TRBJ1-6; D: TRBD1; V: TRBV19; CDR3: CASSMWAGGAYRSPLHF; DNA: TGTGCCAGTAGTATGTGGGCAGGGGGCGCTTATCGATCACCCCTCCACTTT